These T cell receptor beta chains were read from a single sample in a study of blood T cell repertoires in COVID-19. Assay used: immunoSEQ multiplex PCR; TCRdb lists only in-frame clones, some missing. The data contain about 130,000 clones, about 92% of them singletons. The source material was peripheral blood. Receptors were obtained from a man aged 45-65 years with active COVID-19. Both conserved end residues are part of each CDR3. D genes are given only for firm matches. The size of a clone is reported for some rows only, either as once, few or many, or as a class for expanded clones.

d_call	clone_size	v_call	j_call	cdr3_nt	cdr3_aa
NA	NA	TRBV29-1	TRBJ1-2	TGCAGCGCAGGGGAAGGCGGCTACACCTTC	CSAGEGGYTF
NA	NA	TRBV6-5	TRBJ2-3	TGTGCCAGCAGTACACCGGGACTGGTATCAGATACGCAGTATTTT	CASSTPGLVSDTQYF
TRBD1	NA	TRBV18	TRBJ2-3	TGTGCCAGCTCACCACCAAACCGGGACAGGAGCACAGATACGCAGTATTTT	CASSPPNRDRSTDTQYF
TRBD1	NA	TRBV6-5	TRBJ1-1	TGTGCCAGCAGTTTTCGGACAGGGCCCATGAACACTGAAGCTTTCTTT	CASSFRTGPMNTEAFF
TRBD2	NA	TRBV9	TRBJ2-1	TGTGCCAGCAGCACCCCCGGGACTAGCGGCTTTAGCTCCTACAATGAGCAGTTCTTC	CASSTPGTSGFSSYNEQFF
TRBD2	NA	TRBV10-2	TRBJ2-1	TGCGCCAGCAGTGTGGGCAACGGGAGGCCCAACAATGAGCAGTTCTTC	CASSVGNGRPNNEQFF
TRBD1	NA	TRBV11-2	TRBJ1-2	TGTGCCAGCAGCCCGACCACGACAGGGCGCCACTATGGCTACACCTTC	CASSPTTTGRHYGYTF
TRBD1	NA	TRBV30	TRBJ2-1	TGTGCCTGGGACAGGGAATATCTCGGTGAGCAGTTCTTC	CAWDREYLGEQFF
TRBD2	NA	TRBV9	TRBJ2-1	TGTGCCAGCAGCGGAGGGACTAGCTATAACAATGAGCAGTTCTTC	CASSGGTSYNNEQFF
NA	NA	TRBV19	TRBJ2-7	TGTGCCAGTAGGCGGGGGCCTACTCAGGAGCAGTACTTC	CASRRGPTQEQYF
NA	NA	TRBV11-2	TRBJ1-2	TGTGCCAGCAGCTTAGGTTCGGTAGTGAACGGCTACACCTTC	CASSLGSVVNGYTF
NA	NA	TRBV3-1/TRBV3-2	TRBJ2-1	TGTGCCAGCAGCCAAGTTGGTGTTAGGAGCTCCTACAATGAGCAGTTCTTC	CASSQVGVRSSYNEQFF
NA	NA	TRBV6-5	TRBJ2-6	TGTGCCAGCACCCTCTCAGCTGGGGCCAACGTCCTGACTTTC	CASTLSAGANVLTF
TRBD1	NA	TRBV6-5	TRBJ1-2	TGTGCCACCAAAGACAGGGGAAACGGCTACACCTTC	CATKDRGNGYTF
TRBD1	NA	TRBV27	TRBJ2-2	TGTGCCAGCAGTTTAGGTTCGGGACAGGGGAACACCGGGGAGCTGTTTTTT	CASSLGSGQGNTGELFF
TRBD2	NA	TRBV6-1	TRBJ2-1	TGTGCCAGCAGTCAAGCGGGAGGGCCTATTGAGCAGTTCTTC	CASSQAGGPIEQFF
TRBD1	few	TRBV28	TRBJ1-5	TGTGCCAGCGAACAGGGGAACAATCAGCCCCAGCATTTT	CASEQGNNQPQHF
NA	NA	TRBV7-9	TRBJ2-6	TGTGCCAGCAGCCCTAACTCTGGGGCCAACGTCCTGACTTTC	CASSPNSGANVLTF
NA	NA	TRBV2	TRBJ2-2	TGTGCCAGCAGTGCTTTTGGGCGAACCGGGGAGCTGTTTTTT	CASSAFGRTGELFF
NA	NA	TRBV18	TRBJ1-2	TGTGCCAGCTCACCTAACCAGGGCGGAGCCAACTATGGCTACACCTTC	CASSPNQGGANYGYTF
NA	NA	TRBV12-3/TRBV12-4	TRBJ2-3	TGTGCCAGCAGTTTAAGCTCAGATACGCAGTATTTT	CASSLSSDTQYF
NA	NA	TRBV7-2	TRBJ2-3	TGTGCCAGCAGCGCGACAGTAGATACGCAGTATTTT	CASSATVDTQYF
NA	NA	TRBV3-1/TRBV3-2	TRBJ2-5	TGTGCCAGCACGGCGGATGGTACTGAGACCCAGTACTTC	CASTADGTETQYF
NA	NA	TRBV2	TRBJ1-1	TGTGCCAGCAGTGAGGACACCTCGTGGACTGAAGCTTTCTTT	CASSEDTSWTEAFF
NA	NA	TRBV24-1	TRBJ1-4	TGTGCCACCAGTGCCCCAGGGCACAATCGAAGTACGAAGGAAAAACTGTTTTTT	CATSAPGHNRSTKEKLFF
NA	NA	TRBV18	TRBJ2-6	TGTGCCAGCTCACCAACAGGACCTGGGGCCAACGTCCTGACTTTC	CASSPTGPGANVLTF
NA	NA	TRBV5-5	TRBJ2-2	TGTGCCAGCAGCCGGTCCACAGGGACCGGGGAGCTGTTTTTT	CASSRSTGTGELFF
NA	NA	TRBV10-3	TRBJ2-1	TGTGCCATCAGTGGAGGGAGCCAAAGGGCGTTTGAGCAGTTCTTC	CAISGGSQRAFEQFF
TRBD2	once	TRBV3-1/TRBV3-2	TRBJ2-3	TGTGCCAGCAGTCGGACTAGCGGGAAATCAGATACGCAGTATTTT	CASSRTSGKSDTQYF
TRBD2	NA	TRBV11-3	TRBJ2-2	TGTGCCAGCAGCTTAGGTCTTTTCAAACGGGAGGGGTCCCACACCGGGGAGCTGTTTTTT	CASSLGLFKREGSHTGELFF
NA	NA	TRBV12-3/TRBV12-4	TRBJ1-1	TGTGCCAGCAGGCCAGGGGTGACTGAAGCTTTCTTT	CASRPGVTEAFF
TRBD1	NA	TRBV28	TRBJ1-2	TGTGCCAGCAGGGGTTGCAGGGGGTTGATCGACTATGGCTACACCTTC	CASRGCRGLIDYGYTF
NA	NA	TRBV4-1	TRBJ1-4	TGCGCCAGCAGCCCGCGGATACTTGGGACAGAAAAACTGTTTTTT	CASSPRILGTEKLFF
TRBD2	NA	TRBV5-1	TRBJ2-1	TGCGCCAGCACCTCAGGATCTAGCGGGGCGGGCTACAATGAGCAGTTCTTC	CASTSGSSGAGYNEQFF
NA	few	TRBV19	TRBJ1-5	TGTGCCAGTAGTATGGACATTGATCAGCCCCAGCATTTT	CASSMDIDQPQHF
NA	NA	TRBV18	TRBJ1-2	TGTGCCAGCTCACCGACTGGGGGGAGTACTGCTAACTATGGCTACACCTTC	CASSPTGGSTANYGYTF
NA	NA	TRBV5-6	TRBJ2-1	TGTGCCAGCAGCCCCCGGAGGGGCTCCTACAATGAGCAGTTCTTC	CASSPRRGSYNEQFF
NA	NA	TRBV27	TRBJ2-7	TGTGCCAGCAGTCCGGTAGTCACGAACTCCTACGAGCAGTACTTC	CASSPVVTNSYEQYF
TRBD1	few	TRBV29-1	TRBJ1-2	TGCAGCGTCGCTATGGGACAGGGGTCCAACTATGGCTACACCTTC	CSVAMGQGSNYGYTF
NA	NA	TRBV28	TRBJ1-5	TGTGCCAGCAGCCAACAGGTACAGCCCCAGCATTTT	CASSQQVQPQHF
NA	NA	TRBV10-2	TRBJ1-5	TGCGCCAGCAGTGAGCAGGGCGGCAATCAGCCCCAGCATTTT	CASSEQGGNQPQHF
NA	NA	TRBV14	TRBJ1-1	TGTGCCAGCAGCCAAGCCGAGGGTACTGAAGCTTTCTTT	CASSQAEGTEAFF
TRBD1	NA	TRBV6-1	TRBJ1-1	TGTGCCAGCAGTGAATACGGCCCGGACAGGGGCACTGAAGCTTTCTTT	CASSEYGPDRGTEAFF
NA	NA	TRBV7-8	TRBJ2-2	TGTGCCAGCACCACCCGGACAGACGGGGAGCTGTTTTTT	CASTTRTDGELFF
NA	few	TRBV5-4	TRBJ2-7	TGTGCCAGCAGCTTATTTGGGGCATTTGGCGAGCAGTACTTC	CASSLFGAFGEQYF
TRBD2	NA	TRBV5-6	TRBJ2-5	TGTGCCAGCAGCTTGGGGAGCGGGAGTCGAGAGACCCAGTACTTC	CASSLGSGSRETQYF
NA	NA	TRBV6-5	TRBJ1-5	TGTGCCAGCAGCACCCGTAACAGGGTTCAGCCCCAGCATTTT	CASSTRNRVQPQHF
TRBD1	NA	TRBV9	TRBJ1-1	TGTGCCAGCAGCCCCCGACAGGGGAATGCAGGTGAAGCTTTCTTT	CASSPRQGNAGEAFF
NA	NA	TRBV19	TRBJ2-5	TGTGCCACTCAGAGGGGGTACCAAGAGACCCAGTACTTC	CATQRGYQETQYF
NA	NA	TRBV24-1	TRBJ2-3	TGTGCCACCAGCGAACTCGGGGATACGCAGTATTTT	CATSELGDTQYF
TRBD2	NA	TRBV4-2	TRBJ2-2	TGTGCCAGCAGCCCGCGGGGGGATTTGGGGGAGCTGTTTTTT	CASSPRGDLGELFF
NA	NA	TRBV10-1	TRBJ2-7	TGCGCCAGCAGTGATCGGGCAGGGGCCGAGCAGTACTTC	CASSDRAGAEQYF
NA	NA	TRBV10-3	TRBJ2-5	TGTGCCATCAGTGACAGGGAGACCCAGTACTTC	CAISDRETQYF
NA	NA	TRBV23-1	TRBJ2-1	TGCGCCAGCGGCCCGCTGGGGGGCAATGAGCAGTTCTTC	CASGPLGGNEQFF
TRBD1	NA	TRBV6-5	TRBJ2-7	TGTGCCAGCAGCTTATCACAGGGGTACGAGCAGTACTTC	CASSLSQGYEQYF